One T cell receptor beta chain is described in this entry. The DNA is left out, because the CDR3 cannot be placed on it with certainty; the CDR3 is given as TCRdb lists it. The sample is drawn from a study of tumor-infiltrating lymphocytes in oesophageal squamous cell carcinoma. One entry per CDR3 protein results from TCRdb running MiXCR on the PCR reads. This repertoire shows 15,000 to 20,000 distinct CDR3 sequences, 44% found once; its top ten account for about 42%. The CDR3 has 19 residues if both end residues are counted. Germline loops: CDR1 MNHNS, CDR2 SASEGT. Material: blood. The clonotype was recovered from a female donor with esophageal squamous cell carcinoma. This chain joins TRBV6-1 and TRBJ2-6; TRBD2 was called by the table and not checked on the DNA. CDR3 in amino acids: CASSEADSLRTALWLHLRF.